Below, 8 T cell receptor beta chains from the same sample are listed, as sequenced in a study of blood T cell repertoires in COVID-19. This table comes from immunoSEQ multiplex PCR, and its TCRdb copy is limited to in-frame clones, with some not included. This table has roughly 250,000 clones, 84% appearing once. Sequenced input: peripheral blood. The receptor set was obtained from a man aged 45-65 years with acute or convalescent COVID-19.

For the CDR3, the DNA is TGTGCCAGCAGTGACAACTCGGCAGGGGATAGCAATCAGCCCCAGCATTTT. Translation: CASSDNSAGDSNQPQHF. The V and J genes are TRBV25-1 and TRBJ1-5; D possibly corresponds to TRBD1 (6 bases). The CDR3 is 17 residues long. V dropped 3 bases and J dropped 0 bases, with 15 bases sitting between them. Looked up from germline, CDR1 is MGHDK and CDR2 is SYGVNS. The whole variable domain, remainder taken from reference TRBV25-1 and TRBJ1-5, is EADIYQTPRYLVIGTGKKITLECSQTMGHDKMYWYQQDPGMELHLIHYSYGVNSTEKGDLSSESTVSRIRTEHFPLTLESARPSHTSQYLCASSDNSAGDSNQPQHFGDGTRLSIL.

The CDR3 bases are TGTGCCAGCGGCTCCTCGGGACAGGGCCATGGCTACACCTTC. It encodes CASGSSGQGHGYTF. The rearrangement joins TRBV27 to TRBJ1-2, with 9 nucleotides matching TRBD1. The germline V gene encodes CDR1 MNHEY and CDR2 SMNVEV (reference sequence). This CDR3 comprises 14 residues. V trimming: 8 bases; J trimming: 6 bases; junction bases outside the gene matches: 10.

In its sample, this clone was seen once. The chain has TRBV5-4 and TRBJ2-7, with TRBD1 matching over 8 bases. Germline CDR1 SGHNT, CDR2 YYREEE (reference sequence). The CDR3 is 15 residues long. The trim removed 0 bases at V and 0 bases at J, leaving 2 bases unmatched. The CDR3 sequence: CASSLGTGSSYEQYF. CDR3 nucleotides: TGTGCCAGCAGCTTGGGGACAGGGAGCTCCTACGAGCAGTACTTC. Filled out from reference TRBV5-4 and TRBJ2-7, the complete variable domain reads ETGVTQSPTHLIKTRGQQVTLRCSSQSGHNTVSWYQQALGQGPQFIFQYYREEENGRGNFPPRFSGLQFPNYSSELNVNALELDDSALYLCASSLGTGSSYEQYFGPGTRLTVT.

This clone was detected only once. The chain employs TRBV11-2 and TRBJ2-3; a weak D match, TRBD2 (6 bases). V was cut by 2 bases and J by 5 bases, with 11 bases left in between. The CDR3 is made up of 14 amino acids. Germline V CDR1 and CDR2: SGHAT, FQNNGV. The CDR3 is CASSLMTGEDTQYF. DNA for the CDR3: TGTGCCAGCAGCTTAATGACGGGGGAAGATACGCAGTATTTT.

This clone is a singleton in its sample. V gene TRBV3-1 (or the pseudogene TRBV3-2) combines with J gene TRBJ2-1; 8 bases line up with TRBD2. Germline CDR1 reads LGHDT; CDR2 reads YNNKEL (reference sequence). The CDR3 covers 15 residues. V lost 4 bases and J lost 0; bases outside the gene matches: 2. The DNA of the CDR3 is TGTGCCAGCAGCCCTACTAGCGGCTCCTACAATGAGCAGTTCTTC. Translated: CASSPTSGSYNEQFF.

The chain links TRBV6-5 to TRBJ2-7, with 7 nucleotides matching TRBD1. This CDR3 contains 14 residues. Germline CDR1 MNHEY, CDR2 SVGAGI. After removal of 5 bases from V and 1 base from J, the junction contained 5 bases not matched to a gene. CDR3 in amino acids: CASSTRQGSYEQYF. The CDR3 DNA reads TGTGCCAGCAGTACCCGACAGGGTTCCTACGAGCAGTACTTC.

The chain joins TRBV7-9 to TRBJ2-4, with 14 nucleotides matching TRBD2. This CDR3 is built from 18 residues. J lost 4 bases, V lost 5 bases, and 10 bases had no gene match. Per the germline V gene, CDR1 is SEHNR and CDR2 is FQNEAQ (reference sequence). The CDR3 spells CASSPPGTSGGRKNIQYF. The DNA of the CDR3 is TGTGCCAGCAGCCCGCCCGGGACTAGCGGGGGCAGAAAAAACATTCAGTACTTC.

This chain links TRBV12-5 with TRBJ2-7; D perhaps matches TRBD1 (6 bases). From germline, CDR1 is LGHNT and CDR2 FRNRAP. V was trimmed by 5 bases and J by 4 bases, leaving 15 bases between them. The CDR3 totals 14 residues. CDR3 protein: CASGTVAGAYEQYF. CDR3 DNA: TGTGCTAGTGGTACCGTGGCAGGGGCATACGAGCAGTACTTC.